These T cell receptor beta chains were read from a single sample in a study of shared clonotypes between healthy human individuals. The method was immunoSEQ multiplex PCR; TCRdb's version includes in-frame clones alone and lacks a portion of them. The sample has millions of clones; approximately 94% are singletons. Sequenced sample: naive CD4+ T cells sorted from blood. The receptor source for this set is a man between 18 and 35 years old in good health. Both conserved end residues are part of each CDR3. The D gene is left open where the match is weak. Clone size is not always given. Where it is, it says once, few, many or a class for expanded clones.

d_gene	j_gene	v_gene	abundance	CDR3aa	CDR3nt
TRBD2	TRBJ2-1	TRBV5-4	once	CASSPATSYSSYNEQFF	TGTGCCAGCAGTCCCGCGACTAGCTATAGCTCCTACAATGAGCAGTTCTTC
TRBD1	TRBJ1-5	TRBV28	.	CASSPYRGLGGNQPQHF	TGTGCCAGCAGTCCCTACAGGGGGCTCGGGGGCAATCAGCCCCAGCATTTT
TRBD2	TRBJ2-2	TRBV4-2	.	CASSQDPPGTSGLTGELFF	TGTGCCAGCAGCCAAGATCCCCCCGGGACTAGCGGTCTCACCGGGGAGCTGTTTTTT
TRBD2	TRBJ2-1	TRBV18	.	CASSPSSGGSYNEQFF	TGTGCCAGCTCACCATCTAGCGGGGGTTCCTACAATGAGCAGTTCTTC
.	TRBJ1-4	TRBV19	.	CASNDGQLGEKLFF	TGTGCCAGTAACGACGGACAGTTGGGTGAAAAACTGTTTTTT
.	TRBJ2-2	TRBV7-2	.	CASSFSHTGELFF	TGTGCCAGCAGCTTTTCACACACCGGGGAGCTGTTTTTT
.	TRBJ2-7	TRBV7-9	once	CASSLDYSDEQYF	TGTGCCAGCAGCCTAGACTACAGCGACGAGCAGTACTTC
TRBD2	TRBJ2-3	TRBV7-2	.	CASSPRLATSTDTQYF	TGTGCCAGCAGCCCAAGACTAGCGACAAGCACAGATACGCAGTATTTT
.	TRBJ2-7	TRBV28	once	CASGPAGYEQYF	TGTGCCAGCGGTCCCGCCGGCTACGAGCAGTACTTC
.	TRBJ1-2	TRBV7-2	.	CASSLEWGYGYTF	TGTGCCAGCAGCTTAGAATGGGGCTATGGCTACACCTTC
TRBD1	TRBJ2-7	TRBV9	.	CASSVDPGQGSYEQYF	TGTGCCAGCAGCGTTGACCCGGGACAGGGTTCCTACGAGCAGTACTTC
.	TRBJ1-6	TRBV2	.	CASILPGRNSPLHF	TGTGCCAGCATCTTACCTGGGAGGAATTCACCCCTCCACTTT
.	TRBJ2-5	TRBV30	.	CAWRDGGETQYF	TGTGCCTGGAGGGACGGGGGAGAGACCCAGTACTTC
.	TRBJ2-6	TRBV9	.	CASSVGWGGLTGANVLTF	TGTGCCAGCAGCGTAGGTTGGGGGGGCCTTACTGGGGCCAACGTCCTGACTTTC
.	TRBJ1-1	TRBV28	.	CASSFGGWGNTEAFF	TGTGCCAGCAGTTTTGGGGGATGGGGGAACACTGAAGCTTTCTTT
.	TRBJ1-3	TRBV30	.	CAWSVYQGSMYTIYF	TGTGCCTGGAGTGTCTACCAGGGAAGCATGTACACCATATATTTT
.	TRBJ2-3	TRBV9	.	CASSVTSSDTQYF	TGTGCCAGCAGCGTTACTAGTTCCGATACGCAGTATTTT